The 25 T cell receptor beta chains below were found in one sample sequenced in a study of STAT5B mutations in CD4+ large granular lymphocyte leukemia. Profiled with immunoSEQ multiplex PCR; TCRdb holds only in-frame clones, not every one. The sample includes about 38,000 clones, approximately 85% seen only once; the top ten take around 1.3%. Sequencing was done on a sample of CD4+ T cells from blood buffy coats. The source is a human donor in good health.

This clone was detected only once. A junction end diverges from the germline sequence, so it may reflect a read error. CDR3 nucleotide sequence: TGTGCCAGCAGTGTAGGGGAACAGGGTTATCAGCCCCAGCATTTT. It translates to CASSVGEQGYQPQHF. The V gene is TRBV9, the J gene TRBJ1-5, with a weak D call TRBD1 (6 bases). This CDR3 spans 15 amino acids. CDR1 and CDR2 from the germline V gene are SGDLS and YYNGEE.

This clone came up once. The gene calls are TRBV6-6 and TRBJ1-2; 8 nucleotides agree with TRBD1. The CDR3 totals 15 residues. Trimming at V came to 0 bases and at J to 5 bases, leaving 5 bases not matched to a gene. Germline V gene lookup returns CDR1 MNHNY and CDR2 SVGAGI (reference sequence). The CDR3 bases are TGTGCCAGCAGTTACTCGAGGAGACAGGGGTATGGCTACACCTTC. This encodes CASSYSRRQGYGYTF.

This clone was found a few times. The DNA for the CDR3 is TGTGCCAGCAGCATTCAGACAGATAACACTGAAGCTTTCTTT. Translating it yields CASSIQTDNTEAFF. The V and J genes are TRBV9 and TRBJ1-1; possibly TRBD1 for D (5 bases). The germline gives CDR1 SGDLS, CDR2 YYNGEE. The CDR3 has 14 amino acids. V was shortened by 4 bases and J by 2 bases, with 12 bases between the two germline ends.

The chain joins TRBV25-1 to TRBJ1-1, with a tentative D call TRBD1 (5 bases). CDR1 and CDR2 from the germline V gene are MGHDK and SYGVNS. The CDR3 has 13 amino acids. The V end lost 6 bases, the J end lost 6 bases, and 14 bases lay between the germline ends. The DNA for the CDR3 is TGTGCCAGCAGGCCAACAGGAACGGCTGAAGCTTTCTTT. This gives the protein CASRPTGTAEAFF.

J is TRBJ1-1 and V is TRBV7-9, with 9 bases that match TRBD1. Germline assignment: CDR1 SEHNR and CDR2 FQNEAQ (reference sequence). V lost 6 bases and J lost 1; bases outside the gene matches: 6. The CDR3 length is 15 residues. The CDR3 sequence is CASSFPGQGNTEAFF. CDR3 nucleotide sequence: TGTGCCAGCAGTTTTCCGGGACAGGGGAACACTGAAGCTTTCTTT.

The V gene is TRBV29-1, the J gene TRBJ1-5, with 9 bases matching TRBD1. The CDR3 has 14 amino acids. Trimming took 4 bases from V and 0 from J; bases not matched to a gene: 1. Germline CDR1 reads SQVTM; CDR2 reads ANQGSEA. The CDR3 is CSVGTGVSNQPQHF. The CDR3 coding sequence is TGCAGCGTTGGGACAGGGGTTAGCAATCAGCCCCAGCATTTT.

The V gene is TRBV5-1, the J gene TRBJ2-2; TRBD1 is a possible D gene (6 bases). The V end lost 2 bases, the J end lost 3 bases, and 14 bases lay between the germline ends. This CDR3 is 16 amino acids long. The germline gives CDR1 SGHRS, CDR2 YFSETQ. The CDR3 coding sequence is TGCGCCAGCAGCTTTTCCACAGGGTGGGACACCGGGGAGCTGTTTTTT. It encodes CASSFSTGWDTGELFF.

The V call is TRBV19, the J call TRBJ1-4; D is unclear. Trimming shortened V by 3 bases and J by 4 bases, and 12 bases separated the two germline ends. The CDR3 sequence is 15 residues long. Germline values: CDR1 LNHDA, CDR2 SQIVND (reference sequence). CDR3 DNA sequence: TGTGCCAGTAGTATCGGCCCTGGTCGTAATGAAAAACTGTTTTTT. Translating gives CASSIGPGRNEKLFF.

This chain links TRBV6-5 with TRBJ1-5; no clear D. V was cut by 7 bases and J by 1 base, with 11 bases left in between. The CDR3 extends over 14 amino acids. Germline CDR1 and CDR2: MNHEY and SVGAGI. For the CDR3, the DNA is TGTGCCAGCAAGGGTCCCGCCAGCAATCAGCCCCAGCATTTT. Its protein product is CASKGPASNQPQHF.

The rearrangement joins TRBV13 to TRBJ2-7; 8 bases line up with TRBD2. CDR3 size: 16 residues. The germline CDR1 and CDR2 sequences are PRHDT and FYEKMQ (reference sequence). Unmatched junction bases numbered 16, after V lost 5 bases and J lost 7 bases. The CDR3 DNA reads TGTGCCAGCAGCCGAGCGGGCGGGAGGCCGACCCGGGAGCAGTACTTC. Translating gives CASSRAGGRPTREQYF.

The chain couples TRBV18 to TRBJ2-3; D remains unclear. Between the trimmed V and J ends, which lost 6 bases and 4 bases, there was a span of 14 bases. This CDR3 comprises 14 residues. Germline CDR1 KGHSH, CDR2 LQKENI. In DNA, the CDR3 is TGTGCCAGCTCCCCTTCCCGACCCCCAGATACGCAGTATTTT. This codes for CASSPSRPPDTQYF. Looking up the rest from reference TRBV18 and TRBJ2-3 gives the full variable domain: NAGVMQNPRHLVRRRGQEARLRCSPMKGHSHVYWYRQLPEEGLKFMVYLQKENIIDESGMPKERFSAEFPKEGPSILRIQQVVRGDSAAYFCASSPSRPPDTQYFGPGTRLTVL.

The rearrangement uses TRBV29-1 and TRBJ2-7, with D perhaps TRBD2 (6 bases). The CDR3 contains 12 residues. CDR1 and CDR2 (germline): SQVTM, ANQGSEA. The ends were cut back, 8 bases at V and 7 bases at J, with 18 bases in the middle. CDR3 in DNA: TGCAGCATCGGTGGGGGGAATAGGGAGCAGTACTTC. It specifies CSIGGGNREQYF.

This chain links TRBV5-1 with TRBJ2-7, with TRBD1 matching 11 bases. The V gene end was trimmed by 4 bases and the J gene end by 9 bases; junction bases not matched to a gene: 6. The germline V gene has CDR1 SGHRS and CDR2 YFSETQ. This CDR3 region has 13 residues. In DNA, the CDR3 is TGCGCCAGCAGCGGGGACAGGGGGGCGATGCAGTACTTC. It translates to CASSGDRGAMQYF.

V usage is TRBV2 and J usage is TRBJ2-7; D is uncertain. Germline-derived CDR1 and CDR2 are SNHLY and FYNNEI. With 1 base removed from V and 0 bases from J, the gap between germline ends came to 7 bases. CDR3 length: 14 residues. DNA of the CDR3: TGTGCCAGCAGTGAAGATGTGAGCTCCTACGAGCAGTACTTC. Residues: CASSEDVSSYEQYF.

The V call is TRBV28, the J call TRBJ1-2, with a possible D match to TRBD1 (5 bases). The germline gives CDR1 MDHEN, CDR2 SYDVKM. The CDR3 loop spans 13 amino acids. V lost 6 bases and J 5 bases, leaving 13 bases between the germline ends. The CDR3 nucleotides are TGTGCCAGCAGGGTTCAGGGCAGGTATGGCTACACCTTC. Protein: CASRVQGRYGYTF.

V and J are TRBV5-4 and TRBJ2-1, with D maybe TRBD2 (7 bases). The CDR3 contains 16 residues. CDR1 and CDR2 from the germline V gene are SGHNT and YYREEE (reference sequence). The V gene lost 5 bases and the J gene lost 0 bases, with 15 bases spanning the gap. DNA of the CDR3: TGTGCCAGCAGTCCCGGGGGGCTAGCCTCCTACAATGAGCAGTTCTTC. This sequence encodes CASSPGGLASYNEQFF. Complete variable domain (other parts from reference TRBV5-4 and TRBJ2-1): ETGVTQSPTHLIKTRGQQVTLRCSSQSGHNTVSWYQQALGQGPQFIFQYYREEENGRGNFPPRFSGLQFPNYSSELNVNALELDDSALYLCASSPGGLASYNEQFFGPGTRLTVL.

The chain has TRBV7-2 and TRBJ2-7; 8 bases match TRBD2. After removal of 4 bases from V and 5 bases from J, the junction contained 13 bases not matched to a gene. The V gene's germline CDR1 is SGHTA and CDR2 FQGNSA. CDR3 length equals 16 residues. CDR3 sequence: CASSSPTGTRKNEQYF. As DNA, the CDR3 is TGTGCCAGCAGCTCCCCTACCGGGACTAGAAAGAACGAGCAGTACTTC.

This chain connects TRBV21-1 to TRBJ2-3; whether TRBD1, the table's D call, matches the DNA was not checked. TRBV21-1 is a recognized pseudogene. The CDR3 sequence is 17 residues long. This CDR3 reads CASSKGSRGLFSDTQYF. Written as DNA, the CDR3 is TGTGCCAGCAGCAAAGGGAGCAGGGGGCTTTTTTCAGATACGCAGTATTTT.

V gene TRBV5-1 combines with J gene TRBJ2-1, with TRBD1 matching 8 bases. Germline CDR1 SGHRS, CDR2 YFSETQ. V was pared by 0 bases and J by 2 bases, with 1 base of the junction left unmatched. CDR3 length: 15 residues. This chain's CDR3 is CASSLVQGAYNEQFF. The CDR3 DNA reads as TGCGCCAGCAGCTTGGTACAGGGGGCCTACAATGAGCAGTTCTTC.

The chain combines TRBV11-1 with TRBJ2-3; the D is unclear. This CDR3 is built from 14 residues. Germline CDR1 SGHAT, CDR2 FQDESV (reference sequence). Trimming stripped 2 bases from V and 0 bases from J, with 6 bases between. The CDR3 spells CASSLQDSTDTQYF. CDR3 nucleotide sequence: TGTGCCAGCAGCTTACAAGACAGCACAGATACGCAGTATTTT.

V usage is TRBV7-8 and J usage is TRBJ1-1, with D uncertain. The CDR3 is made up of 13 amino acids. Germline V gives CDR1 SGHVS, CDR2 FQNEAQ. The V end lost 5 bases, the J end lost 3 bases, and 10 bases lay between the germline ends. Here the CDR3 reads CASSVQSDTEAFF. In nucleotides, the CDR3 is TGTGCCAGCAGCGTTCAAAGTGACACTGAAGCTTTCTTT.

The genes are TRBV10-2 and TRBJ1-2; D might be TRBD1 (6 bases). Germline V CDR1 and CDR2: WSHSY, SAAADI. V lost 0 bases to trimming and J lost 7 bases, with 12 bases between them. The CDR3 runs to 14 residues. The CDR3 protein is CASSESGGLLGYTF. The CDR3 nucleotides read TGCGCCAGCAGTGAGTCGGGGGGGCTTCTTGGCTACACCTTC.

The rearrangement uses TRBV5-5 and TRBJ1-1, with a weak D call TRBD1 (5 bases). Trimming shortened V by 6 bases and J by 0 bases, and 18 bases separated the two germline ends. This CDR3 has 16 residues. Per germline, CDR1 SGHKS and CDR2 YYEKEE (reference sequence). CDR3 amino acids: CASTLGHPRLNTEAFF. CDR3 sequence (DNA): TGTGCCAGCACCCTGGGGCATCCAAGATTGAACACTGAAGCTTTCTTT.

This clone was found once. V gene TRBV28 combines with J gene TRBJ1-2, with a tentative D call TRBD1 (5 bases). Germline values: CDR1 MDHEN, CDR2 SYDVKM. The CDR3 is made up of 14 amino acids. V lost 8 bases and J lost 8, with 21 bases in between. CDR3 sequence (DNA): TGTGCCAGCGGGTCGTGGAGGGGCTTTGGGGGCTACACCTTC. It encodes CASGSWRGFGGYTF.

The V gene is TRBV5-6, the J gene TRBJ1-2; TRBD1 might be the D (6 bases). V was shortened by 5 bases and J by 2 bases, with 10 bases between the two germline ends. The germline gives CDR1 SGHDT, CDR2 YYEEEE. This CDR3 comprises 13 residues. In nucleotides, the CDR3 is TGTGCCAGCAGTCCGGACAGCAACTATGGCTACACCTTC. It encodes CASSPDSNYGYTF. Complete variable domain (other parts from reference TRBV5-6 and TRBJ1-2): DAGVTQSPTHLIKTRGQQVTLRCSPKSGHDTVSWYQQALGQGPQFIFQYYEEEERQRGNFPDRFSGHQFPNYSSELNVNALLLGDSALYLCASSPDSNYGYTFGSGTRLTVV.